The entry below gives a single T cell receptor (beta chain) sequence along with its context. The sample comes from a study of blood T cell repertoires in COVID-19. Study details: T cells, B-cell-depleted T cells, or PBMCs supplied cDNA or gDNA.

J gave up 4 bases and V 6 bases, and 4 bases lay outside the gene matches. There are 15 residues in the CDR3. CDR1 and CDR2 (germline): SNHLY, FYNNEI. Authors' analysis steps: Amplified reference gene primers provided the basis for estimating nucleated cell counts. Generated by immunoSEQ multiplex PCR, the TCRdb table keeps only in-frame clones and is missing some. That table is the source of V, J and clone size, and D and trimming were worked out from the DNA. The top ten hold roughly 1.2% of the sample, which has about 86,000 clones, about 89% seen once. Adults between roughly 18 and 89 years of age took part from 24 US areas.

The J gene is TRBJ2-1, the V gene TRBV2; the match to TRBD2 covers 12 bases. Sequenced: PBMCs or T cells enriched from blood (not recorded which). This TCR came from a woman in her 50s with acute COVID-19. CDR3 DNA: TGTGCCAGCAGCCTTACTAGCGGGGGGTACAATGAGCAGTTCTTC. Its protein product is CASSLTSGGYNEQFF.